This TCR beta chain is drawn from a study of T cell responses to AZD1222 COVID-19 vaccine. Profiling relied on immunoSEQ multiplex PCR, and the TCRdb table lists in-frame clones only, not all of them. The table lists around 80,000 clones, more than 90% of them singletons. The CDR3 sequence is 15 residues long. J lost 2 bases, V lost 7 bases, and 6 bases had no gene match. CDR1 and CDR2 (germline): KGHDR, SFDVKD. This sequence joins TRBV24-1 and TRBJ2-1; 8 bases line up with TRBD2. The sample here was peripheral blood, taken 28 days after the second AZD1222 dose. This receptor was identified in an adult who received the AZD1222 COVID-19 vaccine. Written as DNA, the CDR3 is TGTGCCACCAGACCTCAAGCGGGAGCCTACAATGAGCAGTTCTTC. Its translation is CATRPQAGAYNEQFF.